The 20 T cell receptor delta chains below were found in one sample sequenced in a study of delta chain sequences of gamma delta T cells. TCRdb redid the clone calls on the 5' RACE reads with CATT. The sample carries about a thousand delta-chain clones, about a sixth recorded once. Sequenced: either unsorted cells or a sorted T cell fraction (not recorded which). The receptors were gathered from a human donor in good health.

This clone ranks as medium-sized. This chain joins TRDV2 and TRDJ1; 10 nucleotides line up with TRDD3. The germline CDR1 and CDR2 sequences are GEAIGNYY and EKD. The V gene end was trimmed by 1 base and the J gene end by 0 bases; junction bases not matched to a gene: 7. The CDR3 covers 17 residues. The CDR3 coding sequence is TGTGCCTGTGACACGTTAACTGGGGGATCCTACACCGATAAACTCATCTTT. Translated, it gives CACDTLTGGSYTDKLIF.

This clone is labeled as medium-sized. V is TRDV2 and J is TRDJ2; 13 bases agree with TRDD3. Germline V CDR1 and CDR2: GEAIGNYY, EKD. Germline trimming cut 1 base from V and 6 bases from J; bases unmatched to any gene: 10. The CDR3 is made up of 18 amino acids. Here the CDR3 reads CACDTVGLGDTPSAQLFF. The CDR3 DNA sequence: TGTGCCTGTGACACAGTTGGACTGGGGGATACGCCCTCAGCACAACTCTTCTTT.

There is no V gene call, and the J gene is TRDJ1; the table's D call, TRDD3, has no DNA check behind it. The CDR3 extends over 31 amino acids. In DNA, the CDR3 is TGTGCCTCCGATCTCACTCTATCCGACAAGCAGTGGTATCAACGCAGAGTGATGTTCGATCCTGTCTTGGGGGCCTGCGATAAACTCATCTTT. Amino acid sequence: CASDLTLSDKQWYQRRVMFDPVLGACDKLIF.

This clone was observed once. A read error likely explains this, since a far larger clone differs by one base. The V call is TRDV2, the J call TRDJ1; 7 bases align to TRDD3. TCRdb carries no J gene annotation; the J gene was assigned here by matching the DNA with germline. The germline CDR1 and CDR2 sequences are GEAIGNYY and EKD. The CDR3 totals 14 residues. J was trimmed by 3 bases and V by 4 bases; bases with no gene match: 7. Written as DNA, the CDR3 is TGTGCCTGTGATCGACTGGGGTATGCCGATAAACTCATCTTT. This gives the protein CACDRLGYADKLIF.

This clone was detected a few times. The genes are TRDV1 and TRDJ1; D is perhaps TRDD2 (8 bases). The V gene lost 4 bases and the J gene lost 3 bases, with 36 bases spanning the gap. CDR3 length equals 22 residues. Germline lookup yields CDR1 TSWWSYY and CDR2 QGS. Here the CDR3 reads CALGVPWGLPILGGHPADKLIF. The CDR3 DNA follows: TGTGCTCTTGGGGTCCCATGGGGCCTTCCTATTCTTGGGGGACACCCTGCCGATAAACTCATCTTT.

This clone is labeled medium-sized. The V gene is TRDV2, the J gene TRDJ1, with 8 bases fitting TRDD3. V was clipped by 0 bases and J by 1 base; unmatched bases: 33. Germline assignment: CDR1 GEAIGNYY and CDR2 EKD. The CDR3 runs 25 residues. In nucleotides, the CDR3 is TGTGCCTGTGACACCGTATGGATGCAAACTGGGGGCCCGGGGATCGGAAAAATGGCCACCGATAAACTCATCTTT. Protein: CACDTVWMQTGGPGIGKMATDKLIF.

This clone is labeled medium-sized. This sample also contains other DNA sequences that code for the same CDR3. The chain combines TRDV2 with TRDJ1; TRDD3 is a possible D gene (6 bases). The length of the CDR3 is 15 residues. Trimming pared 0 bases from V and 0 bases from J, leaving 10 bases between. CDR1 and CDR2 (germline): GEAIGNYY, EKD. The CDR3 sequence is CACDTLGLNTDKLIF. CDR3 in DNA: TGTGCCTGTGACACCCTGGGGCTCAACACCGATAAACTCATCTTT.

To note about this clone: TCRdb pairs this DNA with a much larger clone's protein that differs at residue 18, likely a read error; the protein shown was translated from the DNA. V and J are TRDV2 and TRDJ2, with 11 bases lining up with TRDD3. The CDR3 is made up of 20 amino acids. Germline V gene lookup returns CDR1 GEAIGNYY and CDR2 EKD. The CDR3 is CACDSIPILGDTDVTAQRFF. The CDR3 nucleotides read TGTGCCTGTGACTCAATTCCAATTCTGGGGGATACTGATGTGACAGCACAACGCTTCTTT.

Details on this clone: TCRdb assigns this DNA the protein of a much larger clone, which departs from its translation at residue 10; this likely reflects a read error, and the protein shown comes from translating the DNA. The chain employs TRDV2 and TRDJ1; 8 bases are a match to TRDD3. Unmatched junction bases numbered 10, after V lost 0 bases and J lost 5 bases. There are 16 residues in the CDR3. The germline V gene encodes CDR1 GEAIGNYY and CDR2 EKD. The CDR3 sequence is CACDTVGDYQRDKLIF. CDR3 nucleotide sequence: TGTGCCTGTGACACCGTGGGGGATTACCAGCGTGATAAACTCATCTTT.

In its sample, this clone is medium-sized. V and J are TRDV2 and TRDJ1; the match to TRDD3 covers 9 bases. The CDR3 consists of 14 residues. Germline V gene sequence: CDR1 GEAIGNYY, CDR2 EKD. V shed 3 bases, J shed 8 bases, and the junction held 9 bases outside the gene matches. CDR3 nucleotide sequence: TGTGCCTGTGACCCACTGGGGGAACAGGGCAAACTCATCTTT. It specifies CACDPLGEQGKLIF.

Details on this clone: A much larger clone differs by one base, so this may be a read error. The CDR3 nucleotides are TGTGCCTGTGACCTCCTTAGTACTGGGGGACAGAGCTCCTGGGACACCCGACAGATGTTTTTC. This codes for CACDLLSTGGQSSWDTRQMFF. The rearrangement links TRDV2 to TRDJ3; TRDD3 agrees at 9 bases. Since TCRdb gives no J gene, matching the DNA to germline was used here to assign it. In germline, CDR1 is GEAIGNYY, CDR2 EKD. Trimming removed 3 bases from V and 0 bases from J; junction bases left unmatched: 14. This CDR3 spans 21 amino acids.

This clone came up a few times. The chain combines TRDV2 with TRDJ1; 8 bases match TRDD3. Assignment of the J gene here rests on matching the DNA to germline, because TCRdb gives none. CDR3 size: 17 residues. The V segment lost 1 base and the J segment 0 bases; nucleotides outside the gene matches: 9. From germline, CDR1 is GEAIGNYY and CDR2 EKD. Here the CDR3 DNA reads TGTGCCTGTGACACTCTTGGGGGATCCGTGTACACCGATAAACTCATCTTT. It translates to CACDTLGGSVYTDKLIF.

The chain has TRDV1 and TRDJ1; TRDD2 is a possible D gene (6 bases). V was pared by 0 bases and J by 2 bases, with 22 bases between. The CDR3 loop spans 19 amino acids. Germline loops: CDR1 TSWWSYY, CDR2 QGS. CDR3 sequence: CALGELKRPSLPLTDKLIF. In DNA, the CDR3 is TGTGCTCTTGGGGAACTAAAGCGGCCTTCCCTACCACTGACCGATAAACTCATCTTT.

Of note for this clone: This may stem from a read error, because a much larger clone lies one nucleotide away. The CDR3 sequence: CACDTVGGYPDKLIF. CDR3 in DNA: TGTGCCTGTGACACCGTGGGGGGATACCCCGATAAGCTCATCTTT. The V gene reported is TRDV2; the J gene is uncalled; whether TRDD3, the table's D call, matches the DNA was not checked. The germline V gene has CDR1 GEAIGNYY and CDR2 EKD. The CDR3 loop spans 15 amino acids.

In the case of this clone: One base separates it from a far larger clone, so it is likely a read error. This chain connects TRDV2 to TRDJ1; possible D gene TRDD3, 6 bases. The CDR3 extends over 15 amino acids. From germline, CDR1 is GEAIGNYY and CDR2 EKD. The CDR3, as DNA: TGTGCCTGTGACACCTTGGGGGCATTCACCGATAAACTCACCTTT. Translated, it gives CACDTLGAFTDKLTF.

The V call is TRDV1, the J call TRDJ1, with 11 positions matching TRDD3. The J gene was missing in TCRdb and was found by matching the end of the DNA to germline. The CDR3 spans 18 residues. The ends lost 4 bases at V and 0 bases at J; junction bases unmatched: 10. Germline V CDR1 and CDR2: TSWWSYY, QGS. CDR3 sequence (DNA): TGTGCTCTTGGGGGCTTATTACTGGGGGATAAAAACACCGATAAACTCATCTTT. This encodes CALGGLLLGDKNTDKLIF.

In this sample, this clone turned up a few times. A read error likely explains why the TCRdb protein, taken from a much larger clone, differs from this DNA's translation at residue 10; the protein shown is translated from the DNA. This chain links TRDV2 with TRDJ1, with TRDD3 matching 7 bases. The CDR3 runs to 20 residues. The germline CDR1 and CDR2 sequences are GEAIGNYY and EKD. The ends lost 0 bases at V and 3 bases at J; junction bases unmatched: 21. CDR3 bases: TGTGCCTGTGACACCTTGGTACTGGGGCATACGCTGAAGGGGGCCGATAAACTCATCTTT. Amino acid sequence: CACDTLVLGHTLKGADKLIF.

This clone was detected a few times. The likely explanation is a read error, given a far larger clone one base away. Additional DNA sequences in this sample encode the identical CDR3. The CDR3 nucleotides read TGTGCCTGTGACACCTTAGGAACCCTCAGGGAAGCGTACACCGATAAACTCATCTTT. This translates into CACDTLGTLREAYTDKLIF. The chain couples TRDV2 to TRDJ1, with D unclear. Germline V lookup: CDR1 GEAIGNYY, CDR2 EKD. This CDR3 comprises 19 residues. V lost 0 bases to trimming and J lost 0 bases, with 22 bases between them.

This clone counts as medium-sized. The identical CDR3 is also encoded by other nucleotide sequences in the sample. V and J are TRDV1 and TRDJ1, with a weak D call TRDD3 (10 bases). The CDR3 is made up of 20 amino acids. Germline lookup yields CDR1 TSWWSYY and CDR2 QGS. The ends were cut back, 4 bases at V and 4 bases at J, with 31 bases in the middle. In nucleotides, the CDR3 is TGTGCTCTTGGGGGAGACCGCCTTCCTACGTACTGGGGGATCAGCGATAAACTCATCTTT. Residues: CALGGDRLPTYWGISDKLIF.

Within the sample, this clone is medium-sized. The V gene is TRDV2, the J gene TRDJ1, with 8 bases aligning to TRDD3. In germline, CDR1 is GEAIGNYY, CDR2 EKD. Losses at the gene ends were 1 base for V and 0 bases for J; bases not matched to a gene: 9. This CDR3 contains 17 residues. This CDR3 is CACDTVGDPSYTDKLIF. Written as DNA, the CDR3 is TGTGCCTGTGACACAGTGGGGGATCCATCCTACACCGATAAACTCATCTTT.